The T cell receptor beta chain under discussion was sequenced for a study of T cell repertoires in aging, cancer and after chemotherapy (dated by TCRdb to the late 2010s). Study-wide context: Donors spanned six age groups from 30 or younger to 70 or older, with at least three individuals per group. In the hematological group, the paired samples taken before and after chemotherapy came from chronic lymphocytic leukemia patients given fludarabine- or bendamustine-based regimens. The cohort comprised some 220 cancer patients, 90 to 94 with hematological and approximately 120 with solid cancers, plus 95 healthy donors as a reference group. To look at immunoaging and at how T cells reconstitute after chemotherapy, the study profiled TCR beta repertoires in peripheral blood from both healthy donors and cancer patients. The full dataset contained about 10 million TCR reads.

Beyond this particular receptor, the publication reports: Declining TCR diversity with age in healthy donors was mainly explained by loss of richness; in cancer patients, loss of evenness also contributed. An increase in median generation probability over the chemotherapy interval was observed in both cancer cohorts, suggesting that the repertoire was reconstituted through rebound thymic output. Lymphoid organ infiltration was present in the hematological cancer patients, and this infiltration may itself impair thymic emigration or the expansion of peripheral T cells. According to the authors, the repertoire data do not permit conclusions about immunological memory after chemotherapy. Untreated patients with hematological or solid cancers showed significantly lower blood TCR diversity and higher clonality than age-matched healthy donors.

There are 14 amino acids in the CDR3, from cysteine to phenylalanine inclusive. The kept DNA is CDR3 alone, 42 bases in frame from the first base. V loses 4 bases of germline sequence and J loses 4 bases, and the interval between the two ends is 13 bases. As encoded in the germline V gene, CDR1 is LGHNA while CDR2 is YNFKEQ. Regarding this clonotype: There is no known antigen for this receptor. Base qualities are not at hand, and no much larger clone is one base apart.

Rearranged TRB sequences spanning V, D and J segments were amplified by multiplex touch-down PCR using a mixed TRB-A/B primer pool. Illumina adapters and sample indices were attached to the amplicons in two consecutive PCR reactions using Phusion HS II polymerase. After gel purification with the NucleoSpin Gel and PCR Clean-up kit, the amplicons were checked using Qubit and an Agilent 2100 Bioanalyzer. Sequencing of the libraries was done on an Illumina MiSeq with paired-end, single-indexed 600-cycle runs. Under the source paper's analysis protocol: TRB sequences were processed with MiXCR versions 2.12 and 3.0.5. Each unique CDR3 nucleotide sequence was treated as one clone, and only productive sequences with two or more reads were kept. Shannon diversity, evenness, clonality (one minus evenness), and alpha-parameterized diversity profiles from alpha 0 to 5 were included as repertoire metrics. The IGoR algorithm was used to compute generation probabilities of clones in paired pre- and post-chemotherapy samples. The public reads were reprocessed in TCRdb via fastp at Q25 and MiXCR, keeping in-frame beta chains. Rows merge per CDR3 protein into single entries with the most common DNA and genes. The V and J calls were not made by the authors but by TCRdb's processing. The sample table lists 5,000 to 8,000 distinct CDR3 sequences, 25% to 35% of them with a count of one. The ten biggest clones cover 8% of the sample.

Instead of sorted cells or RNA, genomic DNA extracted from peripheral blood served as the source for amplifying TCR beta rearrangements. The chain is encoded by TRBV4-2 joined to TRBJ1-1, with no D gene named confidently. This TCR derives from a human donor with a blood cancer. What was sequenced was blood. The nucleotide sequence reads as follows: TGTGCCAGCAGCCTCCAGGTGGGCGGCACTGAAGCTTTCTTT. Translated, this gives CASSLQVGGTEAFF.